Following are 19 T cell receptor beta chains from one sample sequenced in a study of cytomegalovirus exposure and HLA in healthy donors. The primer mix had 60 Vbeta and 13 Jbeta primers. Measured with immunoSEQ multiplex PCR; TCRdb has only the in-frame clones, and not every one. The table shows 150,000 to 200,000 clones, with just over 75% occurring only once. The sequenced sample consisted of PBMCs. Receptor source: a middle-aged woman in good health and CMV-seronegative.

The chain joins TRBV27 to TRBJ1-1; no clear D. This CDR3 region has 13 residues. Trimming pared 4 bases from V and 0 bases from J, leaving 6 bases between. The germline gives CDR1 MNHEY, CDR2 SMNVEV (reference sequence). CDR3 sequence: CASSWRVNTEAFF. In DNA, the CDR3 is TGTGCCAGCAGTTGGAGAGTGAACACTGAAGCTTTCTTT.

The chain carries TRBV18 and TRBJ2-7, with D possibly being TRBD2 (5 bases). Per the germline V gene, CDR1 is KGHSH and CDR2 is LQKENI. CDR3 length: 13 residues. The V and J ends lost 3 bases and 6 bases respectively, with 12 bases between them. The CDR3 region is CASSPTELGEQYF. In DNA form, the CDR3 reads TGTGCCAGCTCACCCACGGAACTAGGCGAGCAGTACTTC.

The chain has TRBV18 and TRBJ2-7, with D tentatively TRBD2 (6 bases). The CDR3 is made up of 13 amino acids. V lost 5 bases and J lost 5, with 13 bases in between. CDR1 and CDR2 from the germline V gene are KGHSH and LQKENI. CDR3 DNA: TGTGCCAGCTCATACGTGGAGGGAAACGAGCAGTACTTC. Amino acids: CASSYVEGNEQYF.

The V and J genes are TRBV28 and TRBJ2-7, with 9 bases that match TRBD1. Germline V gene data show CDR1 as MDHEN and CDR2 as SYDVKM. Losses at the gene ends were 7 bases for V and 7 bases for J; bases not matched to a gene: 11. The CDR3 runs to 14 residues. The CDR3 here is CASKSAQGAIEQYF. In DNA form, the CDR3 reads TGTGCCAGCAAGTCGGCACAGGGGGCGATAGAGCAGTACTTC.

V is TRBV28 and J is TRBJ1-3; unclear D gene. V was clipped by 7 bases and J by 6 bases, with 13 bases between them. In germline, CDR1 is MDHEN, CDR2 SYDVKM. The length of the CDR3 is 13 residues. The CDR3 DNA is TGTGCCAGCACTTGGGGAGGGTCAAACACCATATATTTT. Its translation: CASTWGGSNTIYF.

The sample holds one count of this clone. This sample also contains other DNA sequences that code for the same CDR3. The CDR3 sequence is CSVAQDQETQYF. The CDR3 DNA reads TGCAGCGTTGCACAGGACCAAGAGACCCAGTACTTC. The gene calls are TRBV29-1 and TRBJ2-5, with D perhaps matching TRBD1 (5 bases). The CDR3 runs to 12 residues. V lost 4 bases and J 0 bases, leaving 6 bases between the germline ends. Germline-derived CDR1 and CDR2 are SQVTM and ANQGSEA. Drawing the rest from reference TRBV29-1 and TRBJ2-5, the complete variable domain is SAVISQKPSRDICQRGTSLTIQCQVDSQVTMMFWYRQQPGQSLTLIATANQGSEATYESGFVIDKFPISRPNLTFSTLTVSNMSPEDSSIYLCSVAQDQETQYFGPGTRLLVL.

This chain connects TRBV19 to TRBJ1-2; TRBD1 might be the D (6 bases). Per germline, CDR1 LNHDA and CDR2 SQIVND (reference sequence). V was shortened by 9 bases and J by 7 bases, with 15 bases between the two germline ends. The CDR3 length is 12 residues. The CDR3 DNA sequence: TGTGCCAGCTCTCGGGACATGTTTGGCTACACCTTC. Its protein product is CASSRDMFGYTF.

The V and J genes are TRBV5-6 and TRBJ2-1; 11 nucleotides line up with TRBD1. CDR3 length: 17 residues. Germline CDR1 is SGHDT and CDR2 is YYEEEE. With V trimmed by 4 bases and J by 8 bases, 14 bases remained unmatched. The CDR3 region has the DNA TGTGCCAGCAGCCCCGGGACAGGGGGAAGTTGGGGTTATGAGCAGTTCTTC. The encoded protein is CASSPGTGGSWGYEQFF.

This sequence joins TRBV11-2 and TRBJ2-7, with 8 bases matching TRBD2. The CDR3 extends over 15 amino acids. J was trimmed by 4 bases and V by 0 bases; bases with no gene match: 5. From germline, CDR1 is SGHAT and CDR2 FQNNGV. In nucleotides, the CDR3 is TGTGCCAGCAGCTTAGAAGCGGGGGCGTATTACGAGCAGTACTTC. Translated: CASSLEAGAYYEQYF.

This rearrangement joins TRBV7-2 to TRBJ2-1; 7 bases fit TRBD2. This CDR3 is built from 16 residues. Germline V gene lookup returns CDR1 SGHTA and CDR2 FQGNSA. V lost 5 bases to trimming and J lost 3 bases; unmatched junction nucleotides: 10. This chain's CDR3 is CASSGLSSGHYNEQFF. The CDR3 region has the DNA TGTGCCAGCAGCGGCCTCTCTAGCGGACACTACAATGAGCAGTTCTTC. Filled out from reference TRBV7-2 and TRBJ2-1, the complete variable domain reads GAGVSQSPSNKVTEKGKDVELRCDPISGHTALYWYRQSLGQGLEFLIYFQGNSAPDKSGLPSDRFSAERTGGSVSTLTIQRTQQEDSAVYLCASSGLSSGHYNEQFFGPGTRLTVL.

The rearrangement joins TRBV30 to TRBJ1-6, with 11 bases fitting TRBD1. The CDR3 loop spans 12 amino acids. In germline, CDR1 is GTSNPN, CDR2 SVGIG (reference sequence). The CDR3 DNA is TGTGGTTGGGACAGGGGGGATTCACCCCTCCACTTT. Translated: CGWDRGDSPLHF.

The chain recombines TRBV30 with TRBJ2-1; 8 bases align to TRBD1. In germline, CDR1 is GTSNPN, CDR2 SVGIG (reference sequence). Trimming removed 5 bases from V and 3 bases from J; junction bases left unmatched: 12. The CDR3 consists of 16 residues. The CDR3 spells CAWDRGLVGYYNEQFF. CDR3 bases: TGTGCCTGGGACAGGGGTCTCGTAGGTTACTACAATGAGCAGTTCTTC.

The rearrangement joins TRBV5-4 to TRBJ2-5; 9 bases align to TRBD1. The CDR3 consists of 17 residues. The germline CDR1 and CDR2 sequences are SGHNT and YYREEE (reference sequence). After removal of 0 bases from V and 4 bases from J, the junction contained 10 bases not matched to a gene. The CDR3 spells CASSLGGQGGRGETQYF. CDR3 DNA sequence: TGTGCCAGCAGCTTGGGGGGACAGGGTGGGCGAGGAGAGACCCAGTACTTC.

This chain links TRBV5-1 with TRBJ2-5; TRBD1 matches 7 bases. The CDR3 sequence is 15 residues long. V was pared by 1 base and J by 5 bases, with 8 bases of the junction left unmatched. CDR1 and CDR2 (germline): SGHRS, YFSETQ. As DNA, the CDR3 is TGCGCCAGCAGCTTGCTTCCAGGGGGAGAGGAGACCCAGTACTTC. This translates into CASSLLPGGEETQYF. Filled out from reference TRBV5-1 and TRBJ2-5, the complete variable domain reads KAGVTQTPRYLIKTRGQQVTLSCSPISGHRSVSWYQQTPGQGLQFLFEYFSETQRNKGNFPGRFSGRQFSNSRSEMNVSTLELGDSALYLCASSLLPGGEETQYFGPGTRLLVL.

The rearrangement uses TRBV4-2 and TRBJ2-2; 8 bases are shared with TRBD2. The CDR3 totals 15 residues. Per germline, CDR1 LGHNA and CDR2 YNFKEQ. V lost 2 bases, J lost 7 bases, and 6 bases stayed unmatched. The CDR3 nucleotides read TGTGCCAGCAGCCAACGCGGGACTAGTGGCGGGGAGCTGTTTTTT. As protein: CASSQRGTSGGELFF.

V gene TRBV2 combines with J gene TRBJ1-2; D is uncertain. The CDR3 spans 13 residues. The germline gives CDR1 SNHLY, CDR2 FYNNEI. The ends were cut back, 1 base at V and 5 bases at J, with 8 bases in the middle. CDR3 bases: TGTGCCAGCAGTGAAGGGCGGATATATGGCTACACCTTC. This translates into CASSEGRIYGYTF.

This clone was counted between two and nine times. The V call is TRBV9, the J call TRBJ1-1; D is undetermined. Germline V lookup: CDR1 SGDLS, CDR2 YYNGEE. The CDR3 is 13 amino acids. V was trimmed by 0 bases and J by 2 bases, leaving 5 bases between them. CDR3 sequence reads: CASSVADNTEAFF. The CDR3 DNA follows: TGTGCCAGCAGCGTAGCAGATAACACTGAAGCTTTCTTT.

The chain has TRBV5-1 and TRBJ2-3; 7 positions match TRBD2. CDR3 length equals 16 residues. V lost 4 bases and J lost 0; bases outside the gene matches: 8. Looked up from germline, CDR1 is SGHRS and CDR2 is YFSETQ. The CDR3 sequence is CASSSLAATSTDTQYF. CDR3 nucleotide sequence: TGCGCCAGCAGCAGCCTAGCGGCCACTAGCACAGATACGCAGTATTTT.

The rearrangement uses TRBV10-3 and TRBJ1-2; a weak D match, TRBD1 (6 bases). Germline CDR1 ENHRY, CDR2 SYGVKD. CDR3 length: 13 amino acids. Deletions cut 8 bases from V and 5 bases from J, with 15 bases between. The CDR3 here is CAISSGGGYGYTF. The CDR3 DNA sequence: TGTGCCATCTCGAGCGGGGGCGGATATGGCTACACCTTC.